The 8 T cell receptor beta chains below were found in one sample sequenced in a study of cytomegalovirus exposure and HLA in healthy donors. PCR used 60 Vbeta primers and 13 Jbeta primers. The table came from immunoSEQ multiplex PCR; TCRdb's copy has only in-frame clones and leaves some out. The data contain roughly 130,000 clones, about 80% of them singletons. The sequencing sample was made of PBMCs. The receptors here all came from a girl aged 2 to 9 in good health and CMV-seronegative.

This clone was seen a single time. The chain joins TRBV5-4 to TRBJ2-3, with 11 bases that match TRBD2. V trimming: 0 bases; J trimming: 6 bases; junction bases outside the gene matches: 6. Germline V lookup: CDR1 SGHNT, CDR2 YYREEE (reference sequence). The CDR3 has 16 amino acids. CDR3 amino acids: CASSLDSGRARDTQYF. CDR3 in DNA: TGTGCCAGCAGCTTGGATAGCGGGAGGGCCAGGGATACGCAGTATTTT.

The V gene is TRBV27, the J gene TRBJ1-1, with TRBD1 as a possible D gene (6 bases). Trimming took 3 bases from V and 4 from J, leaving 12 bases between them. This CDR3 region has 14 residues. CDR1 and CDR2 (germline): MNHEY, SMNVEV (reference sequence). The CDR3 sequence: CASSLQGRFTEAFF. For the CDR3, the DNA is TGTGCCAGCAGTTTGCAGGGGCGATTCACTGAAGCTTTCTTT.

CDR3 in amino acids: CASSWKGRNYEQYF. CDR3 coding DNA: TGTGCCAGCAGCTGGAAGGGGCGCAACTACGAGCAGTACTTC. V usage is TRBV11-1 and J usage is TRBJ2-7; D possibly corresponds to TRBD1 (5 bases). This CDR3 has 14 amino acids. Germline values: CDR1 SGHAT, CDR2 FQDESV (reference sequence). Deletions cut 4 bases from V and 3 bases from J, with 13 bases between. Looking up the rest from reference TRBV11-1 and TRBJ2-7 gives the full variable domain: EAEVAQSPRYKITEKSQAVAFWCDPISGHATLYWYRQILGQGPELLVQFQDESVVDDSQLPKDRFSAERLKGVDSTLKIQPAELGDSAMYLCASSWKGRNYEQYFGPGTRLTVT.

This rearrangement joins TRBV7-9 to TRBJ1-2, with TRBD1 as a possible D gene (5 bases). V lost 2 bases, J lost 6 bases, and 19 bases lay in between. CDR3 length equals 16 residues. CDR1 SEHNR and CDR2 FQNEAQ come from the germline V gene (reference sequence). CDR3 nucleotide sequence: TGTGCCAGCAGCTTACTTTCCGGTGACAGTCGGAATGGCTACACCTTC. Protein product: CASSLLSGDSRNGYTF.

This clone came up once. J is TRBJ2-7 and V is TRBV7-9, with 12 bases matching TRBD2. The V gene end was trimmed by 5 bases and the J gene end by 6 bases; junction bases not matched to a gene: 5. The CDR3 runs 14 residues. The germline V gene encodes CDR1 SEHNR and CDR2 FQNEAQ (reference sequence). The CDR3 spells CASSPTSGGREQYF. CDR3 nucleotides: TGTGCCAGCAGCCCCACTAGCGGGGGGCGCGAGCAGTACTTC.

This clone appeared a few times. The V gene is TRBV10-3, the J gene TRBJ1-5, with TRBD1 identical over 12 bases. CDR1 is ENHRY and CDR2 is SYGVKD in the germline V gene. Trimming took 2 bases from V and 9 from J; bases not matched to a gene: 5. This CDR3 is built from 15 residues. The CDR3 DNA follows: TGTGCCATCAGTGAGCCGGGACAGGGGGCGCGGCCCCAGCATTTT. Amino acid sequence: CAISEPGQGARPQHF.

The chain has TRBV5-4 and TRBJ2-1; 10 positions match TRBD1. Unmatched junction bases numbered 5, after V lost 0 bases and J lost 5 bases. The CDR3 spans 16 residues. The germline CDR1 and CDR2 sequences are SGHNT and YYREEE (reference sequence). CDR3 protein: CASSLALGQGNNEQFF. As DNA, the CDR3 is TGTGCCAGCAGCTTGGCCTTGGGACAGGGGAACAATGAGCAGTTCTTC.

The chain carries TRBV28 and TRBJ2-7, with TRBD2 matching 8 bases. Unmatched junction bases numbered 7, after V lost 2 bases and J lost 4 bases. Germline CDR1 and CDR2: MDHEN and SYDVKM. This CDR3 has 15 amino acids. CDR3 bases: TGTGCCAGCAGTTTAAGCACTAGCGGTTTTTACGAGCAGTACTTC. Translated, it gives CASSLSTSGFYEQYF. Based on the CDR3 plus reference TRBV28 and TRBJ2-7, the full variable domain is DVKVTQSSRYLVKRTGEKVFLECVQDMDHENMFWYRQDPGLGLRLIYFSYDVKMKEKGDIPEGYSVSREKKERFSLILESASTNQTSMYLCASSLSTSGFYEQYFGPGTRLTVT.